A single sample is the source of the 21 T cell receptor beta chains below, sequenced in a study of blood T cell repertoires in COVID-19. Assay used: immunoSEQ multiplex PCR; TCRdb lists only in-frame clones, some missing. The sample holds over 120,000 clones, about nine tenths seen once. The source material was peripheral blood. Every receptor here comes from a man aged 50 or older who had recovered from COVID-19.

The chain uses TRBV5-1 and TRBJ2-5; TRBD2 might be the D (6 bases). Germline V lookup: CDR1 SGHRS, CDR2 YFSETQ. The CDR3 runs 15 residues. The V end was cut by 0 bases, the J end by 3 bases, with 12 bases between. The CDR3 here is CASSLDGSGEETQYF. As DNA, the CDR3 is TGCGCCAGCAGCTTGGATGGTAGCGGAGAAGAGACCCAGTACTTC.

V gene TRBV30 combines with J gene TRBJ2-7; 9 bases match TRBD1. Germline lookup yields CDR1 GTSNPN and CDR2 SVGIG (reference sequence). The CDR3 has 14 residues. The junction had 5 bases not matched to a gene; V was cut back by 3 bases and J by 2 bases. The CDR3 here is CAWSAGQGTYEQYF. CDR3 bases: TGTGCCTGGAGCGCAGGACAGGGGACCTACGAGCAGTACTTC.

The chain links TRBV27 to TRBJ1-6, with D possibly TRBD1 on 5 matching bases. The CDR3 has 13 residues. Deletions cut 5 bases from V and 6 bases from J, with 8 bases between. Germline V gene data show CDR1 as MNHEY and CDR2 as SMNVEV (reference sequence). CDR3: CASSAGPNSPLHF. The CDR3 DNA sequence: TGTGCCAGCAGTGCAGGGCCTAATTCACCCCTCCACTTT.

The CDR3 loop is CASTRTSNTGELFF. CDR3 nucleotides: TGTGCCAGCACCAGGACATCTAACACCGGGGAGCTGTTTTTT. This chain links TRBV5-5 with TRBJ2-2, with TRBD1 as a possible D gene (5 bases). V was clipped by 6 bases and J by 2 bases, with 11 bases between them. In germline, CDR1 is SGHKS, CDR2 YYEKEE (reference sequence). The CDR3 has 14 residues.

The genes are TRBV7-9 and TRBJ1-1; the match to TRBD1 covers 7 bases. From germline, CDR1 is SEHNR and CDR2 FQNEAQ (reference sequence). V lost 5 bases and J lost 4; bases outside the gene matches: 7. CDR3 length: 14 residues. The CDR3 loop reads CASSARGAFTEAFF. As DNA, the CDR3 is TGTGCCAGCAGCGCCAGGGGGGCGTTCACTGAAGCTTTCTTT.

The rearrangement links TRBV9 to TRBJ1-5, with TRBD1 matching 8 bases. V lost 4 bases and J lost 2; bases outside the gene matches: 2. CDR1 is SGDLS, CDR2 YYNGEE, per germline. The CDR3 length is 14 residues. The CDR3: CASSPTGGNQPQHF. In DNA form, the CDR3 reads TGTGCCAGCAGCCCGACAGGGGGCAATCAGCCCCAGCATTTT.

The chain combines TRBV5-1 with TRBJ1-1; 9 nucleotides match TRBD1. J lost 3 bases, V lost 5 bases, and 11 bases had no gene match. The CDR3 is made up of 16 amino acids. The germline V gene encodes CDR1 SGHRS and CDR2 YFSETQ. CDR3: CASRADRGPGDTEAFF. The DNA of the CDR3 is TGCGCCAGCAGGGCGGACAGGGGCCCGGGGGACACTGAAGCTTTCTTT.

The CDR3 bases are TGTGCCAGCAGTCAGGGGACCGGGGAGCTGTTTTTT. Its translation is CASSQGTGELFF. The V gene is TRBV12-3 or TRBV12-4, the J gene TRBJ2-2; a possible D gene is TRBD1 (6 bases). V gave up 5 bases and J gave up 5 bases, with 6 bases separating them. The CDR3 loop spans 12 amino acids.

The J gene is TRBJ2-2, the V gene TRBV4-2, with 10 bases matching TRBD1. This CDR3 is 16 amino acids long. In germline, CDR1 is LGHNA, CDR2 YNFKEQ. Losses at the gene ends were 5 bases for V and 6 bases for J; bases not matched to a gene: 9. CDR3 amino acids: CASSSAGTGAAGELFF. The CDR3, as DNA: TGTGCCAGCAGCTCTGCCGGGACAGGGGCGGCCGGGGAGCTGTTTTTT.

The chain has TRBV12-3 or TRBV12-4 and TRBJ2-1, with a possible D match to TRBD2 (6 bases). V was shortened by 6 bases and J by 7 bases, with 13 bases between the two germline ends. The CDR3 extends over 13 amino acids. The CDR3 here is CASRRTGGNEQFF. CDR3 DNA: TGTGCCAGCAGACGAACCGGGGGAAATGAGCAGTTCTTC.

The V call is TRBV7-2, the J call TRBJ2-2; 9 positions agree with TRBD2. The germline V gene has CDR1 SGHTA and CDR2 FQGNSA. The V segment lost 1 base and the J segment 3 bases; nucleotides outside the gene matches: 3. The CDR3 extends over 16 amino acids. The CDR3 coding sequence is TGTGCCAGCAGCTTAGTCGGCGGGGGGGACACCGGGGAGCTGTTTTTT. Amino acids: CASSLVGGGDTGELFF. Supplemented by reference TRBV7-2 and TRBJ2-2, the full variable domain reads GAGVSQSPSNKVTEKGKDVELRCDPISGHTALYWYRQSLGQGLEFLIYFQGNSAPDKSGLPSDRFSAERTGGSVSTLTIQRTQQEDSAVYLCASSLVGGGDTGELFFGEGSRLTVL.

The J gene is TRBJ1-1, the V gene TRBV4-3, with D possibly TRBD1 on 5 matching bases. Trimming shortened V by 0 bases and J by 1 base, and 9 bases separated the two germline ends. CDR1 and CDR2 from the germline V gene are LGHNA and YSLEER. This CDR3 is built from 15 residues. The DNA for the CDR3 is TGCGCCAGCAGCCAAGATCCGGGGGGGAACACTGAAGCTTTCTTT. Translating it yields CASSQDPGGNTEAFF.

This chain links TRBV6-5 with TRBJ1-4; D is ambiguous. V was clipped by 5 bases and J by 13 bases, with 17 bases between them. Per the germline V gene, CDR1 is MNHEY and CDR2 is SVGAGI. The CDR3 has 13 residues. CDR3 in DNA: TGTGCCAGCAGTCCCAACCGAGAGTATAGACTGTTTTTT. Encoded protein: CASSPNREYRLFF.

The V and J genes are TRBV5-1 and TRBJ2-1; 14 nucleotides align to TRBD2. V shed 4 bases, J shed 0 bases, and the junction held 3 bases outside the gene matches. The CDR3 runs 17 residues. Germline CDR1 SGHRS, CDR2 YFSETQ. CDR3 in amino acids: CASSHGTSGGSYNEQFF. DNA for the CDR3: TGCGCCAGCAGCCACGGGACTAGCGGGGGCTCCTACAATGAGCAGTTCTTC.

This chain links TRBV15 with TRBJ2-3, with 8 bases identical to TRBD2. Germline V gene data show CDR1 as LNHNV and CDR2 as YYDKDF (reference sequence). V lost 0 bases, J lost 4 bases, and 0 bases stayed unmatched. This CDR3 region has 14 residues. CDR3 bases: TGTGCCACCAGCAGAGACGGGGGGGCAGATACGCAGTATTTT. It translates to CATSRDGGADTQYF.

The chain couples TRBV9 to TRBJ2-3; D may be TRBD2 (5 bases). CDR3 size: 15 residues. Germline CDR1 is SGDLS and CDR2 is YYNGEE. The ends were cut back, 4 bases at V and 2 bases at J, with 14 bases in the middle. The CDR3 reads CASSLRTDYTDTQYF. The CDR3 DNA reads as TGTGCCAGCAGCCTAAGGACCGACTACACAGATACGCAGTATTTT.

This clone was detected once. In DNA form, the CDR3 reads TGTGCCAGCAGCCAAGGTTTTAACGAGCAGTACTTC. Its protein is CASSQGFNEQYF. The gene calls are TRBV3-1 (or the pseudogene TRBV3-2) and TRBJ2-7; D gene uncertain. The V end lost 1 base, the J end lost 5 bases, and 6 bases lay between the germline ends. The CDR3 extends over 12 amino acids. In germline, CDR1 is LGHDT, CDR2 YNNKEL (reference sequence).

This chain links TRBV25-1 with TRBJ2-5; D gene ambiguous. Per the germline V gene, CDR1 is MGHDK and CDR2 is SYGVNS. Deletions cut 6 bases from V and 5 bases from J, with 10 bases between. This CDR3 contains 12 residues. CDR3 in amino acids: CASSGQRETQYF. In DNA, the CDR3 is TGTGCCAGCAGCGGTCAGAGGGAGACCCAGTACTTC.

This chain joins TRBV18 and TRBJ1-4; D not certain. CDR3 size: 16 residues. Trimming shortened V by 3 bases and J by 3 bases, and 14 bases separated the two germline ends. CDR1 KGHSH and CDR2 LQKENI come from the germline V gene. The CDR3, as DNA: TGTGCCAGCTCACCCGGGGTCGGCGGAGCTAATGAAAAACTGTTTTTT. Translated, it gives CASSPGVGGANEKLFF.

The chain recombines TRBV6-5 with TRBJ2-1; maybe TRBD2 (6 bases). This CDR3 has 13 residues. Germline V gene sequence: CDR1 MNHEY, CDR2 SVGAGI. Trimming cost V 7 bases and J 0 bases, with 7 bases left between them. Here the CDR3 DNA reads TGTGCCAGCAAGGAGGGCTCCTACAATGAGCAGTTCTTC. Its translation: CASKEGSYNEQFF.

The chain uses TRBV6-5 and TRBJ1-5, with 10 bases aligning to TRBD1. After removal of 7 bases from V and 6 bases from J, the junction contained 9 bases not matched to a gene. The CDR3 runs to 15 residues. Germline CDR1 is MNHEY and CDR2 is SVGAGI. CDR3 sequence reads: CASKSRDRGGQPQHF. The CDR3 DNA reads as TGTGCCAGCAAATCCCGGGACAGGGGAGGTCAGCCCCAGCATTTT.